This T cell receptor beta chain is drawn from a study of PD-1 blockade in classical Hodgkin lymphoma. Method: immunoSEQ multiplex PCR; TCRdb's copy keeps in-frame clones and lacks some. This table holds 100,000 or so clones, roughly nine tenths found once. With regard to this clone: Its matching antigen is unknown.

The V and J ends lost 3 bases and 7 bases respectively, with 19 bases between them. Germline V gene data show CDR1 as LNHNV and CDR2 as YYDKDF (reference sequence). The CDR3 covers 16 residues. Time point: cycle 4 day 1 (C4D1), after 6 weeks of nivolumab. Relapse after autologous stem cell transplantation occurred in every patient, and brentuximab vedotin exposure varied. Each best response was a complete response, a partial response or progressive disease. Study-wide points: Researchers reported that CD4+ TCR diversity, though not CD8+, rose significantly by C4D1. The study found complete responders had baseline diversity similar to newly diagnosed patients. Exclusion removed patients who began nivolumab under 1 year after ASCT.

Specimen: peripheral blood mononuclear cells (PBMCs), collected before the fourth cycle of nivolumab. The TCR was taken from a human donor with classical Hodgkin lymphoma. V gene TRBV15 combines with J gene TRBJ2-4; D is unclear. The CDR3 loop is CATSRINLGFINIQYF. CDR3 sequence (DNA): TGTGCCACCAGCAGGATAAACTTGGGTTTTATCAACATTCAGTACTTC. The full variable domain, with the rest looked up from reference TRBV15 and TRBJ2-4, is DAMVIQNPRYQVTQFGKPVTLSCSQTLNHNVMYWYQQKSSQAPKLLFHYYDKDFNNEADTPDNFQSRRPNTSFCFLDIRSPGLGDTAMYLCATSRINLGFINIQYFGAGTRLSVL.